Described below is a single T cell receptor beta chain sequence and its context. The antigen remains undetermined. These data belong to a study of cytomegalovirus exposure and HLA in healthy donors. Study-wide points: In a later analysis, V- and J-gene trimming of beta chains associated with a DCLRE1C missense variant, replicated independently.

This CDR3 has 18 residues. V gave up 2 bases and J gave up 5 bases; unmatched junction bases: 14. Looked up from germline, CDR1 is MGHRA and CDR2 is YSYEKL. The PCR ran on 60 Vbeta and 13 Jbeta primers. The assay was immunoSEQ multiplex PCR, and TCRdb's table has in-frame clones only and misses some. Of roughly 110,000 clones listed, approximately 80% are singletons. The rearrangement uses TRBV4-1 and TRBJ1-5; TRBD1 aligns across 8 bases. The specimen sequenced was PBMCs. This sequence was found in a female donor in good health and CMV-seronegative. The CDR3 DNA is TGCGCCAGCAGCCAACACGCGACAGGGGTTCGCCCGGATCAGCCCCAGCATTTT. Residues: CASSQHATGVRPDQPQHF.